The source of this T cell receptor (beta chain) is a study of blood T cells in healthy people across ages. The CDR3 runs 15 residues. Germline V gene lookup returns CDR1 MGHRA and CDR2 YSYEKL. The ends lost 3 bases at V and 2 bases at J; junction bases unmatched: 5. Remarks on this clonotype: The antigen is not known.

A sample-barcoded 5' primer and a J-beta primer mix were used in a second PCR of roughly 7 to 11 cycles. A single record per CDR3 protein comes from TCRdb applying MiXCR to the 5' RACE reads. The sample lists fewer than 2 million distinct CDR3 sequences, approximately 39% occurring once. General observations from the study: Considered underestimates were the diversity estimates obtained from one million T cells. TCR beta diversity correlated strongly with naive T cell percentage.

The specimen was blood. This TCR came from a human donor in good health. V and J are TRBV4-1 and TRBJ2-7, with 9 nucleotides matching TRBD1. This CDR3 reads CASSHGTGSAYEQYF. In DNA form, the CDR3 reads TGCGCCAGCAGCCACGGGACAGGGAGCGCCTACGAGCAGTACTTC.